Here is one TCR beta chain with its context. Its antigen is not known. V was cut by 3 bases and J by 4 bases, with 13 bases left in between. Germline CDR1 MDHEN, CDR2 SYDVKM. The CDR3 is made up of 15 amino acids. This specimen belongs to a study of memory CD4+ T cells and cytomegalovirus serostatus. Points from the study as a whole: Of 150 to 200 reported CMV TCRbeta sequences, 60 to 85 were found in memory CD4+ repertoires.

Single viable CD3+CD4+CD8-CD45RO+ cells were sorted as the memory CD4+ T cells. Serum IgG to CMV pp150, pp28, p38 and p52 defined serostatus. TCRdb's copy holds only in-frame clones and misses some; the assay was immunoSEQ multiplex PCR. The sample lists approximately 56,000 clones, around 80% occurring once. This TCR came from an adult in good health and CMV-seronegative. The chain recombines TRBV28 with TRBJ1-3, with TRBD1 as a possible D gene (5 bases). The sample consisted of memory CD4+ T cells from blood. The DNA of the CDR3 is TGTGCCAGCAGTTTCCTCAGGGAACGAGGAAACACCATATATTTT. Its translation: CASSFLRERGNTIYF. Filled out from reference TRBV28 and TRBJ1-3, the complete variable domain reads DVKVTQSSRYLVKRTGEKVFLECVQDMDHENMFWYRQDPGLGLRLIYFSYDVKMKEKGDIPEGYSVSREKKERFSLILESASTNQTSMYLCASSFLRERGNTIYFGEGSWLTVV.